This T cell receptor beta chain was profiled in a study of CD8+ T cells in alopecia areata. Whole-study results and caveats: Scalp sequencing also captures normal skin's resident alphabeta T cells.

CDR3 length: 12 residues. The ends were cut back, 1 base at V and 8 bases at J, with 8 bases in the middle. Germline V gene sequence: CDR1 SGHAT, CDR2 FQDESV (reference sequence). RNA was extracted and reverse transcribed into cDNA as the sequencing template. Profiling relied on immunoSEQ multiplex PCR, and the TCRdb table lists in-frame clones only, not all of them. The repertoire holds some 25,000 clones, roughly 50% seen once, with roughly a third in the top ten. A note on this clone: Its antigen is unknown.

The chain couples TRBV11-1 to TRBJ1-1; D is unclear. This receptor was taken from a human donor with alopecia areata. Material for sequencing was NKG2D-high CD8+ T cells sorted from blood. The CDR3 spells CASSLGVQEAFF. The CDR3 DNA follows: TGTGCCAGCAGCTTAGGGGTACAAGAAGCTTTCTTT.